This T cell receptor beta chain was sequenced for a study of CD8 T cells in ankylosing spondylitis. This clonotype was detected only a few times. Trimming removed 4 bases at V and 4 bases at J, with 19 bases between. CDR1 is LGHNA and CDR2 is YSLEER in the germline V gene. The CDR3 covers 16 residues. From the 5' RACE reads, TCRdb called clonotypes with MiXCR, one entry per CDR3 protein. The sample lists over 95,000 distinct CDR3 sequences, roughly 8.3% occurring once. The J gene is TRBJ2-5, the V gene TRBV4-3; the D gene is possibly TRBD2 (6 bases). The clonotype comes from a male donor with ankylosing spondylitis or in good health (not recorded which). Specimen: blood, either unsorted or a sorted T cell fraction (not recorded which). In DNA form, the CDR3 reads TGCGCCAGCAGCCGTTCCCGTGCGGAGGGAGGAGAGACCCAGTACTTC. This encodes CASSRSRAEGGETQYF.